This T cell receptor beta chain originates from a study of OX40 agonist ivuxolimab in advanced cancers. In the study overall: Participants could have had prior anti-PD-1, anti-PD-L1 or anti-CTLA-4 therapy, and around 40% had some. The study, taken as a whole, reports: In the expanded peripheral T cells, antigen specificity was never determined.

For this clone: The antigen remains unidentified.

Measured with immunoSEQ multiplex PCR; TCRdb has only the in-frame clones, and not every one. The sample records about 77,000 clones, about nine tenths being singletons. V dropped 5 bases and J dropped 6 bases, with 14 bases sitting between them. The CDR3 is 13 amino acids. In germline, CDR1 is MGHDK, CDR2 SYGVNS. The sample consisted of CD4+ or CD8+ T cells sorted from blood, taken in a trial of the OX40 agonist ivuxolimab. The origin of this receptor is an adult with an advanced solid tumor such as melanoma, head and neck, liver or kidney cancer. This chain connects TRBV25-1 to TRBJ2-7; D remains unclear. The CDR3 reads CASSPQATGEQYF. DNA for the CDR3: TGTGCCAGCAGTCCCCAAGCCACGGGCGAGCAGTACTTC.